A selection of T cell receptor beta chains follows, all from one sample in a study of T cell changes during pregnancy in multiple sclerosis. TCRdb's table, derived via immunoSEQ multiplex PCR, lists solely in-frame clones and lacks some. The profile covers tens of thousands of clones, with 93% appearing a single time and roughly 2.6% taken by the ten largest. Sequencing used CD8+ T cells from peripheral blood mononuclear cells, obtained in the third trimester of pregnancy. The receptors come from a female donor with multiple sclerosis, enrolled in a pregnancy study. The CDR3 runs from the conserved cysteine through the conserved F or W. Fields, in order: D gene, clone size, V gene, J gene, CDR3 DNA, CDR3 protein. The D gene is left open where the match is weak. Clone size appears in some rows only: once, few, many, or a class for an expanded clone.

D: .
size: .
V: TRBV7-9
J: TRBJ1-1
DNA: TGTGCCAGCAGCTTAGGGGCAGGAATGAACACTGAAGCTTTCTTT
CDR3: CASSLGAGMNTEAFF

D: .
size: .
V: TRBV5-5
J: TRBJ2-1
DNA: TGTGCCAGCAGCTTGTATGCAGGGATGGGTAATGAGCAGTTCTTC
CDR3: CASSLYAGMGNEQFF

D: TRBD1
size: .
V: TRBV19
J: TRBJ1-2
DNA: TGTGCCAGTAGTAAAACAGGGGGCGAGGATGGCTACACCTTC
CDR3: CASSKTGGEDGYTF

D: .
size: .
V: TRBV27
J: TRBJ1-2
DNA: TGTGCCAGCAGTTCCTCATTGGGAAGGGGAAACTATGGCTACACCTTC
CDR3: CASSSSLGRGNYGYTF

D: TRBD2
size: once
V: TRBV13
J: TRBJ2-1
DNA: TGTGCCAGCAGCAAACTAGCGGCCTTTAACAATGAGCAGTTCTTC
CDR3: CASSKLAAFNNEQFF

D: TRBD1
size: .
V: TRBV5-1
J: TRBJ2-3
DNA: TGCGCCAGCAGCTACCGACAGGGGGCCAGCACAGATACGCAGTATTTT
CDR3: CASSYRQGASTDTQYF

D: .
size: .
V: TRBV5-6
J: TRBJ2-7
DNA: TGTGCCAGCAGCCGAATGCTAGTCTCCTACGAGCAGTACTTC
CDR3: CASSRMLVSYEQYF

D: TRBD2
size: .
V: TRBV5-4
J: TRBJ2-7
DNA: TGTGCCAGCAGCCCGCCCACCCCTAGCGGCCGCTCCTACGAGCAGTACTTC
CDR3: CASSPPTPSGRSYEQYF

D: .
size: .
V: TRBV21-1
J: TRBJ2-1
DNA: TGTGCCAGCAGCAACAGGGAGGCGTTCTTC
CDR3: CASSNREAFF

D: TRBD1
size: .
V: TRBV27
J: TRBJ2-2
DNA: TGTGCCAGCACAACCGGGACAGGGTTCACCGGGGAGCTGTTTTTT
CDR3: CASTTGTGFTGELFF

D: TRBD2
size: once
V: TRBV19
J: TRBJ2-3
DNA: TGTGCCAGTAGTACTACCCGACTAGCGGGAGATAACACAGATACGCAGTATTTT
CDR3: CASSTTRLAGDNTDTQYF

D: .
size: .
V: TRBV7-2
J: TRBJ1-5
DNA: TGTGCCAGCAGCAATGACAGATTCTATAGCAATCAGCCCCAGCATTTT
CDR3: CASSNDRFYSNQPQHF

D: TRBD2
size: .
V: TRBV19
J: TRBJ2-7
DNA: TGTGCCAGTAGTTGGGGTAGCGGGAGGACCTACGAGCAGTACTTC
CDR3: CASSWGSGRTYEQYF

D: .
size: .
V: TRBV4-1
J: TRBJ2-7
DNA: TGCGCCAGCAGCCCAGGACAGACCTACGAGCAGTACTTC
CDR3: CASSPGQTYEQYF

D: TRBD2
size: .
V: TRBV11-2
J: TRBJ2-5
DNA: TGTGCCAGCAGACCCCTAGCGGGAGTTCGGTACCAAGAGACCCAGTACTTC
CDR3: CASRPLAGVRYQETQYF

D: .
size: .
V: TRBV6-6
J: TRBJ1-1
DNA: TGTGCCAGCGCAGACAGTTATGTAAGGGCTTTCTTT
CDR3: CASADSYVRAFF

D: TRBD1
size: .
V: TRBV7-9
J: TRBJ2-3
DNA: TGTGCCAGCAGCTTACAGGACAGGGGGGTGGATACGCAGTATTTT
CDR3: CASSLQDRGVDTQYF

D: .
size: .
V: TRBV19
J: TRBJ2-1
DNA: TGTGCCAGTAGTATCGATAGCTACAATGAGCAGTTCTTC
CDR3: CASSIDSYNEQFF

D: .
size: .
V: TRBV11-2
J: TRBJ1-1
DNA: TGTGCCAGCAGCTACCCGGAGTCGGCTTTCTTT
CDR3: CASSYPESAFF

D: .
size: .
V: TRBV25-1
J: TRBJ2-7
DNA: TGTGCCAGCAGTCCCCGGTGGGCTCACGAGCAGTACTTC
CDR3: CASSPRWAHEQYF

D: .
size: once
V: TRBV19
J: TRBJ1-4
DNA: TGTGCCAGTAGTTCCTCAGGGTGGGAAAAACTGTTTTTT
CDR3: CASSSSGWEKLFF

D: TRBD2
size: .
V: TRBV19
J: TRBJ2-1
DNA: TGTGCCAGTAGTCTCTTGGCGGGAGCTTACAATGAGCAGTTCTTC
CDR3: CASSLLAGAYNEQFF

D: .
size: .
V: TRBV21-1
J: TRBJ1-2
DNA: TGTGCCAGCAGCATTGCGGGACTGCACTATGGCTACACCTTC
CDR3: CASSIAGLHYGYTF

D: TRBD2
size: .
V: TRBV5-4
J: TRBJ2-2
DNA: TGTGCCAGCAGCGAGGGACTAGCGGGAGGAATCGGGGAGCTGTTTTTT
CDR3: CASSEGLAGGIGELFF

D: .
size: .
V: TRBV4-1
J: TRBJ2-7
DNA: TGCGCCAGCAGCCAAGATCGGTATGGTCCGCATAGCTCCTACGAGCAGTACTTC
CDR3: CASSQDRYGPHSSYEQYF

D: TRBD1
size: .
V: TRBV29-1
J: TRBJ1-2
DNA: TGCAGCGTCGACAGGGGGCTTTCTGGGTACGGCTACACCTTC
CDR3: CSVDRGLSGYGYTF

D: .
size: .
V: TRBV30
J: TRBJ1-1
DNA: TGTGCCTGGAACAAGCGGACTGTGAACACTGAAGCTTTCTTT
CDR3: CAWNKRTVNTEAFF

D: .
size: .
V: TRBV25-1
J: TRBJ2-1
DNA: TGTGCCAGCAGTGTGAGCGGCGATGAGCAGTTCTTC
CDR3: CASSVSGDEQFF

D: TRBD1
size: .
V: TRBV10-3
J: TRBJ2-7
DNA: TGTGCCATCAGCACACCGGGACAGGGGTCCGAGCAGTACTTC
CDR3: CAISTPGQGSEQYF

D: .
size: .
V: TRBV6-5
J: TRBJ2-6
DNA: TGTGCCAGCAGCCCCAGGGACTCTGGGGCCAACGTCCTGACTTTC
CDR3: CASSPRDSGANVLTF

D: TRBD1
size: .
V: TRBV6-1
J: TRBJ2-5
DNA: TGTGCCAGCAGTGGGACAGGGGCCCAAGAGACCCAGTACTTC
CDR3: CASSGTGAQETQYF

D: .
size: .
V: TRBV27
J: TRBJ2-7
DNA: TGTGCCAGCAGTTTAAGGGGGAGCCACGAGCAGTACTTC
CDR3: CASSLRGSHEQYF

D: TRBD2
size: .
V: TRBV9
J: TRBJ2-1
DNA: TGTGCCAGCAGCGTTGGACTAGCGGGGTCCTACAATGAGCAGTTCTTC
CDR3: CASSVGLAGSYNEQFF

D: TRBD2
size: .
V: TRBV7-9
J: TRBJ2-7
DNA: TGTGCCAGCAGCTTAAGTGAGAGCGGGAGGGCCCATGAGCAGTACTTC
CDR3: CASSLSESGRAHEQYF

D: .
size: .
V: TRBV28
J: TRBJ2-7
DNA: TGTGCCAGCAGTTTCCGGGGCGGGATCTACCAGGAGCAGTACTTC
CDR3: CASSFRGGIYQEQYF

D: TRBD1
size: .
V: TRBV9
J: TRBJ1-2
DNA: TGTGCCAGCAGCGCCAGGGAACAGGGGAATGGCTACACCTTC
CDR3: CASSAREQGNGYTF

D: .
size: .
V: TRBV6-4
J: TRBJ2-1
DNA: TGTGCCAGCAGTGGAACAGGGAACGATGAGCAGTTCTTC
CDR3: CASSGTGNDEQFF

D: .
size: .
V: TRBV7-8
J: TRBJ1-2
DNA: TGTGCCAGCAGCTTAGTAGGGGGGGGACGGAATGGCTACACCTTC
CDR3: CASSLVGGGRNGYTF

D: .
size: .
V: TRBV27
J: TRBJ2-3
DNA: TGTGCCAGCAGCCCCCTGGCTGGGCAGGGCCCAGATACGCAGTATTTT
CDR3: CASSPLAGQGPDTQYF

D: .
size: .
V: TRBV29-1
J: TRBJ1-5
DNA: TGCAGCGTTCAGGCGGGGAGGGATCAGCCCCAGCATTTT
CDR3: CSVQAGRDQPQHF

D: .
size: .
V: TRBV4-1
J: TRBJ1-3
DNA: TGCGCCAGCAGCAACAACCCCTCTGGAAACACCATATATTTT
CDR3: CASSNNPSGNTIYF

D: TRBD2
size: .
V: TRBV9
J: TRBJ2-7
DNA: TGTGCCAGCAGCGCCCTAGCGGGCCCTACCTACGAGCAGTACTTC
CDR3: CASSALAGPTYEQYF

D: .
size: .
V: TRBV28
J: TRBJ1-5
DNA: TGTGCCAGCAGCCTGCCCCGGGACAATCAGCCCCAGCATTTT
CDR3: CASSLPRDNQPQHF